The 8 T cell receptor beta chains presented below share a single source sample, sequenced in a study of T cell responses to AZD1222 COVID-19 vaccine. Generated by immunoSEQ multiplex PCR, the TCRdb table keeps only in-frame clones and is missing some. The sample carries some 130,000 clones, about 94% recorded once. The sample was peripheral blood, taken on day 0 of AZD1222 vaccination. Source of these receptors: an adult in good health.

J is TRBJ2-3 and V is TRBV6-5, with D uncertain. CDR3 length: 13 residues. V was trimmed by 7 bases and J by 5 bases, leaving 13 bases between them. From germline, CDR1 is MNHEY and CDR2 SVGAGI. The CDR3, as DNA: TGTGCCAGCACCGAAGGTCGTGAAGATACGCAGTATTTT. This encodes CASTEGREDTQYF.

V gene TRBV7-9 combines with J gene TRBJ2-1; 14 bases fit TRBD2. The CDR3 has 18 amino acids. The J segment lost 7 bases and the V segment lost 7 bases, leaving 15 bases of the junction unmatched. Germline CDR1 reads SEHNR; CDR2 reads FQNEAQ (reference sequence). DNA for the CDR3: TGTGCCAGCACCCGGCTGGGACTAGCGGGAGAGAGGGCTAATGAGCAGTTCTTC. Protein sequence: CASTRLGLAGERANEQFF.

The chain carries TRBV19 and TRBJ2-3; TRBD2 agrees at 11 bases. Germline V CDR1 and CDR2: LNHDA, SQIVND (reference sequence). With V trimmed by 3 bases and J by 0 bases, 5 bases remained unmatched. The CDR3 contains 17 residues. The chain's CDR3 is CASSIRLAGLSTDTQYF. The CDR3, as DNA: TGTGCCAGTAGTATCCGACTAGCGGGGTTGAGCACAGATACGCAGTATTTT.

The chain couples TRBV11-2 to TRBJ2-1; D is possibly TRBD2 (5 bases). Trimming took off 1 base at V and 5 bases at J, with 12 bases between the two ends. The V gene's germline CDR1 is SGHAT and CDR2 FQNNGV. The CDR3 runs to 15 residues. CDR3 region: CASSLGGSEDNEQFF. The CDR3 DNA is TGTGCCAGCAGCTTAGGAGGGAGCGAGGACAATGAGCAGTTCTTC.

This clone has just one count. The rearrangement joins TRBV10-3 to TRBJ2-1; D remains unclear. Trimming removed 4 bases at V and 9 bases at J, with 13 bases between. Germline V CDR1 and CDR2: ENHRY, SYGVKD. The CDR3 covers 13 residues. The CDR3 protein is CAISAAYRGEQFF. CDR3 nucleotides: TGTGCCATCAGTGCCGCGTATCGAGGTGAGCAGTTCTTC.

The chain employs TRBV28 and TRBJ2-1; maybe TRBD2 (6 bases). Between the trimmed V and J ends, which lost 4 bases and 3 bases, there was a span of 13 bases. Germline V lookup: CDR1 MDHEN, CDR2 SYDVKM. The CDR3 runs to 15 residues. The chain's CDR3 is CASSSTRRGYNEQFF. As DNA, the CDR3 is TGTGCCAGCAGTTCGACTAGGCGCGGCTACAATGAGCAGTTCTTC. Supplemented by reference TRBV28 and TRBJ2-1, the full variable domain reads DVKVTQSSRYLVKRTGEKVFLECVQDMDHENMFWYRQDPGLGLRLIYFSYDVKMKEKGDIPEGYSVSREKKERFSLILESASTNQTSMYLCASSSTRRGYNEQFFGPGTRLTVL.

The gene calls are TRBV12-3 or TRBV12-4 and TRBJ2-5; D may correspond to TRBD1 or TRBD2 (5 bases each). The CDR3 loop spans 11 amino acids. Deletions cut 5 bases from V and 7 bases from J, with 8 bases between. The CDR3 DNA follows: TGTGCCAGCAGTCCCGGGGCGACCCAGTACTTC. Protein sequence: CASSPGATQYF.

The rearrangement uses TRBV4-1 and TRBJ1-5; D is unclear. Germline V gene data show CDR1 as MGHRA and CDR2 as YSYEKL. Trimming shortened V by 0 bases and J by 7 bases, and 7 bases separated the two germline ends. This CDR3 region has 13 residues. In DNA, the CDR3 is TGCGCCAGCAGCCAAGATTACGGGCAGCCCCAGCATTTT. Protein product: CASSQDYGQPQHF.